Below, 29 T cell receptor beta chains from the same sample are listed, as sequenced in a study of patients and donors after allogeneic stem cell transplantation. MiXCR, applied by TCRdb to the RT-PCR reads, yields one record per CDR3 protein. The sample has fewer than 180,000 distinct CDR3 sequences; approximately 35% are singletons. Sequencing used blood, either unsorted or a sorted T cell fraction (not recorded which). These receptor sequences come from a human donor who was either an allogeneic HSCT recipient or a stem cell or donor lymphocyte infusion donor (not recorded which). It is not recorded whose cells these are; they may come from a transplant donor.

The J gene is TRBJ2-1, the V gene TRBV28; TRBD1 matches 9 bases. Germline CDR1 and CDR2: MDHEN and SYDVKM. J was trimmed by 6 bases and V by 7 bases; bases with no gene match: 10. The CDR3 length is 15 residues. CDR3 in amino acids: CASTTWDRDINEQFF. The CDR3, as DNA: TGTGCCAGCACCACATGGGACAGGGACATCAATGAGCAGTTCTTC.

The rearrangement links TRBV5-1 to TRBJ1-1; no firm D call. Germline CDR1 is SGHRS and CDR2 is YFSETQ. Trimming left V 6 bases short and J 0 bases short, with 9 bases between. The CDR3 extends over 13 amino acids. CDR3 in amino acids: CASMGNLNTEAFF. CDR3 DNA: TGCGCCAGCATGGGGAACTTGAACACTGAAGCTTTCTTT.

V usage is TRBV24-1 and J usage is TRBJ1-2; maybe TRBD1 (5 bases). CDR1 KGHDR and CDR2 SFDVKD come from the germline V gene. V was cut by 3 bases and J by 1 base, with 8 bases left in between. The CDR3 totals 14 residues. The CDR3 reads CATSDGDLNYGYTF. The CDR3 nucleotides are TGTGCCACCAGTGATGGGGACCTTAACTATGGCTACACCTTC.

V and J are TRBV9 and TRBJ1-2; 7 bases fit TRBD1. The V gene end was trimmed by 0 bases and the J gene end by 7 bases; junction bases not matched to a gene: 9. The germline gives CDR1 SGDLS, CDR2 YYNGEE. CDR3 length equals 15 residues. CDR3 nucleotide sequence: TGTGCCAGCAGCGTAGGGCCAGGGGGTCCCTCTGGCTACACCTTC. This translates into CASSVGPGGPSGYTF.

The rearrangement links TRBV12-3 or TRBV12-4 to TRBJ2-5; the D gene could be TRBD1 or TRBD2 (7 bases each). The V end was cut by 4 bases, the J end by 5 bases, with 17 bases between. This CDR3 is built from 15 residues. The CDR3 protein is CASSYPGGGLETQYF. CDR3 nucleotide sequence: TGTGCCAGCAGTTACCCAGGGGGGGGCTTGGAGACCCAGTACTTC.

This clonotype has only a few counts. V is TRBV5-6 and J is TRBJ1-2; the D is unclear. Germline V gives CDR1 SGHDT, CDR2 YYEEEE. The V end was cut by 4 bases, the J end by 4 bases, with 14 bases between. This CDR3 region has 14 residues. In DNA form, the CDR3 reads TGTGCCAGCAGCCCCGGTGATACCCCCTATGGCTACACCTTC. This translates into CASSPGDTPYGYTF.

V and J are TRBV9 and TRBJ1-2, with a tentative D call TRBD1 (5 bases). Trimming stripped 4 bases from V and 4 bases from J, with 11 bases between. Per the germline V gene, CDR1 is SGDLS and CDR2 is YYNGEE. The CDR3 is 13 residues long. Here the CDR3 DNA reads TGTGCCAGCAGCCTGCGGGGCGGCTATGGCTACACCTTC. Translation gives CASSLRGGYGYTF.

V is TRBV6-2 or TRBV6-3 and J is TRBJ1-1; possibly TRBD1 for D (6 bases). CDR3 length: 14 amino acids. Germline V gives CDR1 MNHEY, CDR2 SVGEGT. Trimming removed 5 bases from V and 0 bases from J, with 10 bases in between. CDR3 amino acids: CASSADRLNTEAFF. The CDR3 DNA reads as TGTGCCAGCAGTGCAGACAGGCTGAACACTGAAGCTTTCTTT.

This clonotype was observed a handful of times. The V gene is TRBV12-3 or TRBV12-4, the J gene TRBJ1-2; weak D call: TRBD1 (5 bases). Trimming shortened V by 5 bases and J by 0 bases, and 13 bases separated the two germline ends. The CDR3 loop spans 15 amino acids. The CDR3 DNA reads as TGTGCCAGCAGTAACTGGGACCGTACTAACTATGGCTACACCTTC. Protein sequence: CASSNWDRTNYGYTF.

This rearrangement joins TRBV5-1 to TRBJ1-4; D uncertain. With 2 bases removed from V and 3 bases from J, the gap between germline ends came to 11 bases. The V gene's germline CDR1 is SGHRS and CDR2 YFSETQ. This CDR3 is built from 15 residues. The CDR3 DNA is TGCGCCAGCAGCTTTGCCAGCGTGGCTAATGAAAAACTGTTTTTT. It translates to CASSFASVANEKLFF.

J is TRBJ1-4 and V is TRBV3-1; the D is unclear. Germline lookup yields CDR1 LGHDT and CDR2 YNNKEL (reference sequence). V dropped 2 bases and J dropped 7 bases, with 14 bases sitting between them. The CDR3 is 15 residues long. The CDR3 bases are TGTGCCAGCAGCCAATACGAAGAGCACGGTGAAAAACTGTTTTTT. It codes for CASSQYEEHGEKLFF.

About this clonotype itself: Relative to the germline gene, one junction end is altered; a read error may explain this. This chain uses TRBV7-7 with TRBJ2-1, with TRBD2 as a possible D gene (7 bases). CDR1 SSHAT and CDR2 FNYEAQ come from the germline V gene (reference sequence). The CDR3 length is 15 residues. The DNA of the CDR3 is TGTGCTAGCAGCCCGGGGGGCCCATTCTACAATGAGCAGTTCTTC. Translation gives CASSPGGPFYNEQFF. Filled out from reference TRBV7-7 and TRBJ2-1, the complete variable domain reads GAGVSQSPRYKVTKRGQDVTLRCDPISSHATLYWYQQALGQGPEFLTYFNYEAQPDKSGLPSDRFSAERPEGSISTLTIQRTEQRDSAMYRCASSPGGPFYNEQFFGPGTRLTVL.

J is TRBJ1-1 and V is TRBV7-9, with unresolved D. CDR1 and CDR2 (germline): SEHNR, FQNEAQ (reference sequence). V was trimmed by 3 bases and J by 0 bases, leaving 11 bases between them. CDR3 size: 15 residues. CDR3 protein: CASSFAPGMNTEAFF. CDR3 sequence (DNA): TGTGCCAGCAGCTTCGCCCCGGGCATGAACACTGAAGCTTTCTTT.

This clonotype was counted between two and nine times. The chain is built from TRBV7-8 and TRBJ1-2; tentatively, D is TRBD1 (5 bases). This CDR3 region has 14 residues. V was trimmed by 5 bases and J by 2 bases, leaving 12 bases between them. Per the germline V gene, CDR1 is SGHVS and CDR2 is FQNEAQ. The CDR3 loop reads CASSGEQANYGYTF. CDR3 nucleotide sequence: TGTGCCAGCAGCGGGGAACAGGCAAACTATGGCTACACCTTC.

This clonotype was counted ten times or more. The V gene is TRBV2, the J gene TRBJ1-5, with a tentative D call TRBD1 (6 bases). The V gene's germline CDR1 is SNHLY and CDR2 FYNNEI. The V end lost 6 bases, the J end lost 2 bases, and 8 bases lay between the germline ends. CDR3 length: 13 amino acids. CDR3 coding DNA: TGTGCCAGCAGGCGACAGGGCAATCAGCCCCAGCATTTT. It specifies CASRRQGNQPQHF.

This clonotype came up once. This chain joins TRBV25-1 and TRBJ2-5; 9 nucleotides agree with TRBD1. Germline V gene lookup returns CDR1 MGHDK and CDR2 SYGVNS. The CDR3 consists of 15 residues. Germline trimming cut 5 bases from V and 3 bases from J; bases unmatched to any gene: 7. DNA for the CDR3: TGTGCCAGCAGTTCTGGACAGGGGTGGGAAGAGACCCAGTACTTC. Amino acid sequence: CASSSGQGWEETQYF.

V and J are TRBV9 and TRBJ2-5, with D possibly TRBD1 on 5 matching bases. Per germline, CDR1 SGDLS and CDR2 YYNGEE. This CDR3 spans 14 amino acids. V was trimmed by 4 bases and J by 5 bases, leaving 15 bases between them. CDR3: CASSPQGYGETQYF. Written as DNA, the CDR3 is TGTGCCAGCAGCCCCCAGGGATACGGGGAGACCCAGTACTTC.

The sample holds a few counts of this clonotype. This sequence joins TRBV10-3 and TRBJ2-1; D unclear. V was trimmed by 10 bases and J by 6 bases, leaving 19 bases between them. Germline V gives CDR1 ENHRY, CDR2 SYGVKD. The CDR3 consists of 14 residues. CDR3 nucleotides: TGTGCCACCCAAAACACCGGGCCACGCAATGAGCAGTTCTTC. Translated: CATQNTGPRNEQFF.

On this clonotype itself: A junction boundary mismatches the germline segment, possibly from a read error. The rearrangement uses TRBV12-3 or TRBV12-4 and TRBJ1-2; maybe TRBD1 (6 bases). The length of the CDR3 is 14 residues. The CDR3 DNA reads as TGTGCCAGCAGCTCCCCGGGACACATCTATGACTACACCTTC. Protein sequence: CASSSPGHIYDYTF.

The chain combines TRBV5-6 with TRBJ1-2; TRBD1 aligns across 7 bases. Trimming took 4 bases from V and 4 from J; bases not matched to a gene: 4. CDR1 and CDR2 (germline): SGHDT, YYEEEE. This CDR3 is 13 amino acids long. The CDR3 DNA is TGTGCCAGCAGCCCGGGACAGACCTATGGCTACACCTTC. Amino acid sequence: CASSPGQTYGYTF.

This clonotype was observed a handful of times. V and J are TRBV12-3 or TRBV12-4 and TRBJ1-5; D gene uncertain. The CDR3 loop spans 13 amino acids. V was cut by 7 bases and J by 7 bases, with 14 bases left in between. CDR3 bases: TGTGCCAGCACCCCCCTTCCTTCCCAGCCCCAGCATTTT. It specifies CASTPLPSQPQHF.

The chain employs TRBV12-3 or TRBV12-4 and TRBJ1-1, with no clear D. Trimming took off 6 bases at V and 5 bases at J, with 16 bases between the two ends. The CDR3 totals 14 residues. CDR3 bases: TGTGCCAGCAGCCTAGACGCGAGTGGTACTGAAGCTTTCTTT. As protein: CASSLDASGTEAFF.

This chain uses TRBV27 with TRBJ1-2; 7 positions agree with TRBD1. With 3 bases clipped from V and 5 bases from J, the junction kept 3 bases outside the gene matches. The CDR3 loop spans 13 amino acids. Per germline, CDR1 MNHEY and CDR2 SMNVEV (reference sequence). DNA of the CDR3: TGTGCCAGCAGTTTTCCAGGGGGATATGGCTACACCTTC. It is translated as CASSFPGGYGYTF.

In DNA, the CDR3 is TGCAGTGCCTACGTCCGGGGCGACAGAGGGATAACTGAAGCTTTCTTT. The encoded protein is CSAYVRGDRGITEAFF. The chain couples TRBV20-1 to TRBJ1-1, with D possibly TRBD1 on 5 matching bases. CDR1 and CDR2 (germline): DFQATT, SNEGSKA (reference sequence). This CDR3 contains 16 residues. The germline V and J ends were trimmed by 6 bases and 5 bases, with 25 bases remaining between them.

A few counts support this clonotype. CDR3 residues: CSAHNGWEAFF. The CDR3, as DNA: TGCAGTGCCCACAACGGTTGGGAAGCTTTCTTT. V usage is TRBV20-1 and J usage is TRBJ1-1; D gene unclear. V lost 6 bases and J 8 bases, leaving 13 bases between the germline ends. Germline V gene data show CDR1 as DFQATT and CDR2 as SNEGSKA (reference sequence). The CDR3 loop spans 11 amino acids.

Remarks on this clonotype: One junction end does not reproduce the germline sequence, and a read error may be involved. J is TRBJ1-1 and V is TRBV27; possibly TRBD1 for D (5 bases). The CDR3 runs to 11 residues. Germline CDR1 and CDR2: MNHEY and SMNVEV (reference sequence). In DNA form, the CDR3 reads TGTGCCAGCAGTTTGGTGGGGGAAGCTCTCTTT. It translates to CASSLVGEALF.

The chain's CDR3 is CASSRGQGFNQPQHF. The CDR3 DNA reads as TGTGCCAGCAGCCGGGGACAGGGGTTCAATCAGCCCCAGCATTTT. The V call is TRBV12-3 or TRBV12-4, the J call TRBJ1-5, with 10 bases aligning to TRBD1. The CDR3 runs 15 residues. J was trimmed by 3 bases and V by 6 bases; bases with no gene match: 5.

This clonotype was observed a few times. The chain joins TRBV13 to TRBJ1-4, with D perhaps TRBD1 (5 bases). Between the trimmed V and J ends, which lost 5 bases and 8 bases, there was a span of 15 bases. Germline V lookup: CDR1 PRHDT, CDR2 FYEKMQ (reference sequence). CDR3 length equals 14 residues. This CDR3 is CASSPGPRGEKLFF. The CDR3, as DNA: TGTGCCAGCAGCCCGGGACCCCGGGGAGAAAAACTGTTTTTT.

This clonotype showed up just a few times. This sequence joins TRBV7-9 and TRBJ1-2; D gene unclear. CDR1 and CDR2 (germline): SEHNR, FQNEAQ (reference sequence). The CDR3 consists of 12 residues. V dropped 2 bases and J dropped 12 bases, with 13 bases sitting between them. The chain's CDR3 is CASSLPPHGHTF. The CDR3 DNA sequence: TGTGCCAGCAGCTTACCCCCACACGGCCACACCTTC.